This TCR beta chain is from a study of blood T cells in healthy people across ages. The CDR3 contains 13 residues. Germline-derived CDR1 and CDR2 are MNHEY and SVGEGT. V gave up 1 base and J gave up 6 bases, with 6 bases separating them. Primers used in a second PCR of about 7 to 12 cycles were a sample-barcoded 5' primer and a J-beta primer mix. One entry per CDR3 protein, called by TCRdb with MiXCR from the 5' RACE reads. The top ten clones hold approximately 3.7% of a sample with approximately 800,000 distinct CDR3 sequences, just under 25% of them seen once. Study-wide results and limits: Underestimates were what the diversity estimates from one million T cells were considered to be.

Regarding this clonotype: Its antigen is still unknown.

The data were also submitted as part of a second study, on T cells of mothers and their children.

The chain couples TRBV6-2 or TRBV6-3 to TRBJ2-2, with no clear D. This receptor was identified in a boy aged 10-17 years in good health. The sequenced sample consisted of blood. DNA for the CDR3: TGTGCCAGCAGTTACTGGGGATCCGGGGAGCTGTTTTTT. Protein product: CASSYWGSGELFF.